This T cell receptor (beta chain) was recorded in a study of cytomegalovirus exposure and HLA in healthy donors. Remarks on this clone: Antigen specificity is unknown.

General observations from the study: Reported performance of the classifier showed diagnosis of cytomegalovirus status with high specificity and sensitivity. Later work associated 17,000 or so TCR beta sequences with HLA alleles at 0.05 false discovery rate. A cluster of highly shared sequence variants was likely a sequencing artifact.

Primers included in the PCR were 60 Vbeta and 13 Jbeta primers. This table comes from immunoSEQ multiplex PCR, and its TCRdb copy is limited to in-frame clones, with some not included. The sample carries about 170,000 clones, about four fifths recorded once. V gave up 4 bases and J gave up 2 bases, with 10 bases separating them. Germline assignment: CDR1 SGHDN and CDR2 FVKESK. The CDR3 extends over 14 amino acids. The chain is built from TRBV14 and TRBJ2-3, with D possibly matching TRBD1 (6 bases). Sequenced input: PBMCs. The sequence came from a male donor in good health and CMV-seronegative. In DNA form, the CDR3 reads TGTGCCAGCAGCCTGCGACAGGACACAGATACGCAGTATTTT. Translated: CASSLRQDTDTQYF.